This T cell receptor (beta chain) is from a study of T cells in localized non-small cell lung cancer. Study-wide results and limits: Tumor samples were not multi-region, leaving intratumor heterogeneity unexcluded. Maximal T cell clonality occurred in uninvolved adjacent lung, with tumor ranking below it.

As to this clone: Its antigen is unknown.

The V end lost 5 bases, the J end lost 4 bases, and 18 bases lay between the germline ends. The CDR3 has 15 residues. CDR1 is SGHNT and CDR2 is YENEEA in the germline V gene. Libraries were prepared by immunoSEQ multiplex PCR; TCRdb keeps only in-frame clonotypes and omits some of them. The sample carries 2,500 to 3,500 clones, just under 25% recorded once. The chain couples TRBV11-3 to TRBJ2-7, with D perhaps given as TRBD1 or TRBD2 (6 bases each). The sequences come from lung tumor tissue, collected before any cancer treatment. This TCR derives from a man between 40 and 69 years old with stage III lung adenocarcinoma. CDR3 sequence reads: CASSQGWGAEYEQYF. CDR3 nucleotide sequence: TGTGCCAGCAGCCAAGGTTGGGGGGCGGAATACGAGCAGTACTTC.